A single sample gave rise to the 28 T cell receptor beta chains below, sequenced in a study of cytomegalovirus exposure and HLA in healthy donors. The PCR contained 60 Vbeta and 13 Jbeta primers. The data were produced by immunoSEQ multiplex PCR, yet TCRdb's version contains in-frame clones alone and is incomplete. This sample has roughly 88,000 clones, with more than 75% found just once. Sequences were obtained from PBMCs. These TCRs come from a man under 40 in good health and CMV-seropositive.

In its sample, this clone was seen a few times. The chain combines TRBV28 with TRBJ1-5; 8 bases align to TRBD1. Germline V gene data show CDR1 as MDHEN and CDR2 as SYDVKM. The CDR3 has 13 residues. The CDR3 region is CAYSQGAGQPQHF. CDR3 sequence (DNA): TGTGCTTACAGCCAGGGGGCCGGGCAGCCCCAGCATTTT.

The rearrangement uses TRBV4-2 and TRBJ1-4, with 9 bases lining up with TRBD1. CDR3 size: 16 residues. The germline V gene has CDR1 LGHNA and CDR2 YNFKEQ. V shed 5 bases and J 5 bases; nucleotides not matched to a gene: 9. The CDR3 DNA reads TGTGCCAGCAGCACAGGGACAGGGAATTCGAATGAAAAACTGTTTTTT. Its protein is CASSTGTGNSNEKLFF.

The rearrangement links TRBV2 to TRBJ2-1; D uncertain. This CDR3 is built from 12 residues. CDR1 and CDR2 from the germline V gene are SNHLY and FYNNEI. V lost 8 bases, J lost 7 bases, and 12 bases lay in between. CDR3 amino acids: CASPHSHNEQFF. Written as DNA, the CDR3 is TGTGCCAGCCCCCACAGTCATAATGAGCAGTTCTTC. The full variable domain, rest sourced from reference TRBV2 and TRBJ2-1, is EPEVTQTPSHQVTQMGQEVILRCVPISNHLYFYWYRQILGQKVEFLVSFYNNEISEKSEIFDDQFSVERPDGSNFTLKIRSTKLEDSAMYFCASPHSHNEQFFGPGTRLTVL.

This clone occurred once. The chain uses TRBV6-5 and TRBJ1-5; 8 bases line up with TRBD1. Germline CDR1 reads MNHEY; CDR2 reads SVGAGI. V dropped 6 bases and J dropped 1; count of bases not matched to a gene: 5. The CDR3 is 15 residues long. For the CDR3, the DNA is TGTGCCAGCAGCCCGGACAGGGAAAGCAATCAGCCCCAGCATTTT. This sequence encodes CASSPDRESNQPQHF.

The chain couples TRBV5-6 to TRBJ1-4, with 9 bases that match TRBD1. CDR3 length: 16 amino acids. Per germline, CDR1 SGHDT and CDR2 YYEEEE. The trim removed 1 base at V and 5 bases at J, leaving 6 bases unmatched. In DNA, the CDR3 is TGTGCCAGCAGCTTGCCCCAAGGACAGGGGAATGAAAAACTGTTTTTT. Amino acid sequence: CASSLPQGQGNEKLFF.

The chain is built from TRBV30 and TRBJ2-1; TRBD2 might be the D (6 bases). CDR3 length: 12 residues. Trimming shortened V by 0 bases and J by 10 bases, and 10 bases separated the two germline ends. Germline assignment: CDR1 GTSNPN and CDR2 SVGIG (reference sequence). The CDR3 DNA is TGTGCCTGGAGTGTGTTTGCGGGGGAGCAGTTCTTC. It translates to CAWSVFAGEQFF. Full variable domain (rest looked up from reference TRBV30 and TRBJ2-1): SQTIHQWPATLVQPVGSPLSLECTVEGTSNPNLYWYRQAAGRGLQLLFYSVGIGQISSEVPQNLSASRPQDRQFILSSKKLLLSDSGFYLCAWSVFAGEQFFGPGTRLTVL.

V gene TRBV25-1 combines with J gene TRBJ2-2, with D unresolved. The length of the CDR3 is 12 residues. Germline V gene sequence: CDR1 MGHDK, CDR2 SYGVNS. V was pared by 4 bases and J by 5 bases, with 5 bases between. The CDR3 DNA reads TGTGCCAGCAGTGGTCGGACCGGGGAGCTGTTTTTT. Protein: CASSGRTGELFF. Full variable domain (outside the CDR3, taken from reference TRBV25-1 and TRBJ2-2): EADIYQTPRYLVIGTGKKITLECSQTMGHDKMYWYQQDPGMELHLIHYSYGVNSTEKGDLSSESTVSRIRTEHFPLTLESARPSHTSQYLCASSGRTGELFFGEGSRLTVL.

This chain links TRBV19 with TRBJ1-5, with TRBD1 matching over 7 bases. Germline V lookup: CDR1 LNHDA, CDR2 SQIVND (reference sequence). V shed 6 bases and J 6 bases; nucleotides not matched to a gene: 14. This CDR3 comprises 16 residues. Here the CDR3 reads CASRDINRGAGQPQHF. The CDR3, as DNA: TGTGCCAGTAGGGACATCAACAGGGGCGCAGGTCAGCCCCAGCATTTT.

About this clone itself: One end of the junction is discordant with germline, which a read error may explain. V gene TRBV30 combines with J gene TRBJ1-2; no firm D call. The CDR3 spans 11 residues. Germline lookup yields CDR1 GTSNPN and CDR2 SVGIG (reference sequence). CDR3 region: CAWSVDTVRAF. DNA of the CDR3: TGTGCCTGGAGTGTTGACACGGTGAGGGCCTTC.

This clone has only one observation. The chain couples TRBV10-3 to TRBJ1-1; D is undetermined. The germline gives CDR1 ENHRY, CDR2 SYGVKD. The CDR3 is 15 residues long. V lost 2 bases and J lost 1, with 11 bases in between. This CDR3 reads CAISELGSTNTEAFF. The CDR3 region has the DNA TGTGCCATCAGTGAGCTGGGCAGCACGAACACTGAAGCTTTCTTT.

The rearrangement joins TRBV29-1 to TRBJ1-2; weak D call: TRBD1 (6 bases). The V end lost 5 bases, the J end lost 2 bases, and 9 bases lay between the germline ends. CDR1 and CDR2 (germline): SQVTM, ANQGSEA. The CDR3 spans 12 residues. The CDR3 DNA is TGCAGCGTTCGGACAGCCAACTATGGCTACACCTTC. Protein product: CSVRTANYGYTF.

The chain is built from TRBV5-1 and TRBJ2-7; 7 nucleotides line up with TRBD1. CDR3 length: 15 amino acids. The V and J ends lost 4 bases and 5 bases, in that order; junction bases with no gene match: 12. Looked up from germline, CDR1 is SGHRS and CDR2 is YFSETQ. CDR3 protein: CASSPRQGVWDEQYF. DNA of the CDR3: TGCGCCAGCAGCCCCCGTCAGGGGGTCTGGGACGAGCAGTACTTC. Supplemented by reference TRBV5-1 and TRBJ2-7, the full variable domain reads KAGVTQTPRYLIKTRGQQVTLSCSPISGHRSVSWYQQTPGQGLQFLFEYFSETQRNKGNFPGRFSGRQFSNSRSEMNVSTLELGDSALYLCASSPRQGVWDEQYFGPGTRLTVT.

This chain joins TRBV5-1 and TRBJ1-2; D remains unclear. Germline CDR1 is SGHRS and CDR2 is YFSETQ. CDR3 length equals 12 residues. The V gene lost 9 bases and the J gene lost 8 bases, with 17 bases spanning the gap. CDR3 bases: TGCGCCACAACCGGCGGGCGGGGAGGCTACACCTTC. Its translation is CATTGGRGGYTF. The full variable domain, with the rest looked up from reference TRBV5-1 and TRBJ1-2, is KAGVTQTPRYLIKTRGQQVTLSCSPISGHRSVSWYQQTPGQGLQFLFEYFSETQRNKGNFPGRFSGRQFSNSRSEMNVSTLELGDSALYLCATTGGRGGYTFGSGTRLTVV.

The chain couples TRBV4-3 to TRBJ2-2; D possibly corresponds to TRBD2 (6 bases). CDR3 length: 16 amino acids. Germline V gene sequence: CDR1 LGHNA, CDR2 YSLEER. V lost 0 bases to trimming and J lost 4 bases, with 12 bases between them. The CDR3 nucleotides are TGCGCCAGCAGCCAAGAGTCTAGGGAGGTCACCGGGGAGCTGTTTTTT. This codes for CASSQESREVTGELFF.

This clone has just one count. CDR3 amino acids: CASSSRSTRDTEAFF. In nucleotides, the CDR3 is TGTGCCAGCAGCTCAAGATCGACCAGGGACACTGAAGCTTTCTTT. The chain carries TRBV7-8 and TRBJ1-1; possible D gene TRBD1, 5 bases. V was clipped by 4 bases and J by 3 bases, with 15 bases between them. Germline V gene sequence: CDR1 SGHVS, CDR2 FQNEAQ. The CDR3 contains 15 residues.

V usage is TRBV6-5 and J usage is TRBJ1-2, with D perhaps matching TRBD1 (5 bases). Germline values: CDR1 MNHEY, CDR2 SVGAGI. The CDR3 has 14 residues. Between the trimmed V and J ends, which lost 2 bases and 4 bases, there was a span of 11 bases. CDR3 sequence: CASSYRGLGYGYTF. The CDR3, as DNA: TGTGCCAGCAGTTACAGGGGACTTGGCTATGGCTACACCTTC.

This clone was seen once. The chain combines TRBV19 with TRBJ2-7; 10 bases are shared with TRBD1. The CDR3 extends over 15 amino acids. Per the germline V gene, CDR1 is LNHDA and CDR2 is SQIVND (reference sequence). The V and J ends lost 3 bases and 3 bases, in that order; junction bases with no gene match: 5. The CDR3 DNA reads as TGTGCCAGTAGTATCGGGACAGGGGTGATCTACGAGCAGTACTTC. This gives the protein CASSIGTGVIYEQYF.

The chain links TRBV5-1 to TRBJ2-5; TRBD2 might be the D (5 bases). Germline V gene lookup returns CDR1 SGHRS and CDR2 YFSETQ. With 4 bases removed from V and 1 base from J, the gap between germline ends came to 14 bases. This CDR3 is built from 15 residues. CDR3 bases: TGCGCCAGCAGCCCCCAGAGGGCACCCCAAGAGACCCAGTACTTC. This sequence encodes CASSPQRAPQETQYF. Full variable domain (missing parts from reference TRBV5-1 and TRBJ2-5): KAGVTQTPRYLIKTRGQQVTLSCSPISGHRSVSWYQQTPGQGLQFLFEYFSETQRNKGNFPGRFSGRQFSNSRSEMNVSTLELGDSALYLCASSPQRAPQETQYFGPGTRLLVL.

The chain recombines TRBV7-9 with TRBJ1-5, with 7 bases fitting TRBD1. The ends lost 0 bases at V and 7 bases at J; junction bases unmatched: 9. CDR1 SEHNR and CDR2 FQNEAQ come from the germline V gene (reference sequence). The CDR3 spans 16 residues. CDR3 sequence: CASSLAGAGGWQPQHF. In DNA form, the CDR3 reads TGTGCCAGCAGCTTAGCGGGTGCAGGGGGTTGGCAGCCCCAGCATTTT.

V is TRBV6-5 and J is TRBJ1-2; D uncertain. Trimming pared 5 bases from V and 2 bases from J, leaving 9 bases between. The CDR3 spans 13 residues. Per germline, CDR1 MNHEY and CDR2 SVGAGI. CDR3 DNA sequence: TGTGCCAGCAGTGGTCTCGGGAACTATGGCTACACCTTC. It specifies CASSGLGNYGYTF.

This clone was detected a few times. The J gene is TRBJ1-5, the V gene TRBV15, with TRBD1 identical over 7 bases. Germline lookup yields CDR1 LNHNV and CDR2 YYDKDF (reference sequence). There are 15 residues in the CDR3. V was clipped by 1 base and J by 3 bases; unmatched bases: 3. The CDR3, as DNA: TGTGCCACCAGCAGAGTGACAGGGCCCAATCAGCCCCAGCATTTT. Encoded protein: CATSRVTGPNQPQHF.

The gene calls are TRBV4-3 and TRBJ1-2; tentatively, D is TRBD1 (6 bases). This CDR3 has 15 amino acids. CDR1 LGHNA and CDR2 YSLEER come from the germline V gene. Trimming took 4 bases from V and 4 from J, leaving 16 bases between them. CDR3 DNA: TGCGCCAGCAGCCGACAATCAGGGGAACTCTATGGCTACACCTTC. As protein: CASSRQSGELYGYTF.

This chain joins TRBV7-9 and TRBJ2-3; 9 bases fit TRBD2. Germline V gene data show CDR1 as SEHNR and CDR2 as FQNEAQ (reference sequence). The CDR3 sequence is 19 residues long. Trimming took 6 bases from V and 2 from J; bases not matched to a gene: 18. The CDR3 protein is CASSRRERGVGMNTDTQYF. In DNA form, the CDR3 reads TGTGCCAGCAGTCGAAGAGAGCGGGGGGTCGGCATGAACACAGATACGCAGTATTTT.

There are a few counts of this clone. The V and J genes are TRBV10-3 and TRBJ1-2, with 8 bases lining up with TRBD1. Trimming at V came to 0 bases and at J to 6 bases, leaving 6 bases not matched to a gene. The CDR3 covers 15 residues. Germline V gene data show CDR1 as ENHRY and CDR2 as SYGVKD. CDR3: CAISESFGQGHGYTF. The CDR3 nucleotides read TGTGCCATCAGTGAGTCTTTTGGACAGGGCCATGGCTACACCTTC.

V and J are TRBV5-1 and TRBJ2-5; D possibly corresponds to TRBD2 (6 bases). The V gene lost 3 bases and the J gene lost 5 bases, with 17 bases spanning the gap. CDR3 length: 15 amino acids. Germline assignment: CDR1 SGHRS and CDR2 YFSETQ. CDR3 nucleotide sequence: TGCGCCAGCAGCTGGGGGGACGGCTCTTGGGAGACCCAGTACTTC. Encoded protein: CASSWGDGSWETQYF.

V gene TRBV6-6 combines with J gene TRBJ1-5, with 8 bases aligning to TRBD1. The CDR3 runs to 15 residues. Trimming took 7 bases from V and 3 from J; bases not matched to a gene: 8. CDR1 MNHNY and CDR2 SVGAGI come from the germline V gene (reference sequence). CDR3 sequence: CASIDRDRINQPQHF. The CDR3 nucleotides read TGTGCCAGCATCGACCGGGACAGGATCAATCAGCCCCAGCATTTT.

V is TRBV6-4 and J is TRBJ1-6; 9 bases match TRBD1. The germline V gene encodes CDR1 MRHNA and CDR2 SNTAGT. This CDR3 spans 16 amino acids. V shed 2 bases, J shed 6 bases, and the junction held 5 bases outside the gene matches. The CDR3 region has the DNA TGTGCCAGCAGTGACGAGGGACAGGGTTCTAATTCACCCCTCCACTTT. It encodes CASSDEGQGSNSPLHF.

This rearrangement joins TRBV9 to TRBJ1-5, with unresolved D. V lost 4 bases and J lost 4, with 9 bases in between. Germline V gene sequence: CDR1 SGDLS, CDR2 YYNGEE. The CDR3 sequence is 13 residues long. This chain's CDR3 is CASSKQNNQPQHF. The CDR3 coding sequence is TGTGCCAGCAGCAAACAGAATAATCAGCCCCAGCATTTT.